A single sample is the source of the 12 T cell receptor beta chains below, sequenced in a study of blood T cell repertoires in COVID-19. Assay used: immunoSEQ multiplex PCR; TCRdb lists only in-frame clones, some missing. The sample carries 250,000 to 300,000 clones, around 88% recorded once. The sample was peripheral blood. These receptors originate from a woman in her 30s who had recovered from COVID-19.

V gene TRBV12-3 or TRBV12-4 combines with J gene TRBJ2-7; D is unclear. V shed 4 bases and J shed 3 bases, with 4 bases lying between them. This CDR3 spans 11 amino acids. The CDR3 sequence is CASSSNYEQYF. The CDR3 DNA reads as TGTGCCAGCAGTTCTAACTACGAGCAGTACTTC.

A single count supports this clone. The V call is TRBV7-3, the J call TRBJ2-1; 8 positions agree with TRBD1. CDR1 is SGHTA, CDR2 FQGTGA, per germline. This CDR3 is built from 13 residues. The trim removed 5 bases at V and 8 bases at J, leaving 5 bases unmatched. The CDR3 loop reads CASSQGASDEQFF. The CDR3 DNA follows: TGTGCCAGCAGCCAGGGGGCGAGCGATGAGCAGTTCTTC.

The chain recombines TRBV6-5 with TRBJ1-3; 7 nucleotides line up with TRBD1. Germline assignment: CDR1 MNHEY and CDR2 SVGAGI. V trimming: 6 bases; J trimming: 0 bases; junction bases outside the gene matches: 5. The CDR3 runs 15 residues. CDR3 residues: CASRPTGVSGNTIYF. CDR3 DNA: TGTGCCAGCAGGCCCACAGGGGTCTCTGGAAACACCATATATTTT.

The CDR3 nucleotides are TGTGCCAGCAGCGTCGGACTAGCGGGGGGTAGAGATGAGCAGTTCTTC. Protein sequence: CASSVGLAGGRDEQFF. The chain has TRBV9 and TRBJ2-1; 14 nucleotides align to TRBD2. The CDR3 totals 16 residues. V was pared by 2 bases and J by 8 bases, with 6 bases of the junction left unmatched. Germline CDR1 SGDLS, CDR2 YYNGEE.

The chain combines TRBV28 with TRBJ1-5, with unresolved D. This CDR3 is 14 amino acids long. V was shortened by 4 bases and J by 2 bases, with 9 bases between the two germline ends. Germline V gene data show CDR1 as MDHEN and CDR2 as SYDVKM. The CDR3 spells CASSSQVRNQPQHF. CDR3 sequence (DNA): TGTGCCAGCAGTTCTCAGGTTCGCAATCAGCCCCAGCATTTT.

The J gene is TRBJ2-4, the V gene TRBV10-3; 7 bases match TRBD1. The CDR3 extends over 14 amino acids. Trimming took 9 bases from V and 3 from J; bases not matched to a gene: 8. Germline CDR1 is ENHRY and CDR2 is SYGVKD. The CDR3 DNA reads TGTGCCATTTCACCGACAGGGCGCAAAAACATTCAGTACTTC. Residues: CAISPTGRKNIQYF.

This chain joins TRBV29-1 and TRBJ2-3; 7 bases agree with TRBD2. Germline CDR1 SQVTM, CDR2 ANQGSEA. Germline trimming cut 1 base from V and 0 bases from J; bases unmatched to any gene: 16. The CDR3 contains 19 residues. The CDR3 sequence is CSVEGVAAGKTSSTDTQYF. The CDR3 coding sequence is TGCAGCGTTGAAGGGGTGGCAGCGGGGAAGACCTCTAGCACAGATACGCAGTATTTT.

The gene calls are TRBV19 and TRBJ2-7, with D maybe TRBD2 (6 bases). Germline assignment: CDR1 LNHDA and CDR2 SQIVND (reference sequence). The CDR3 is made up of 14 amino acids. V lost 5 bases, J lost 0 bases, and 11 bases lay in between. This chain's CDR3 is CASSEDYSSYEQYF. The CDR3 bases are TGTGCCAGTAGTGAGGACTACTCCTCCTACGAGCAGTACTTC.

Worth noting for this clone: This CDR3 is missing its conserved last phenylalanine or tryptophan, likely due to a read error. The limits of the CDR3 on the DNA are not certain, so only TCRdb's listed CDR3 is given. The chain combines TRBV3-1 (or the pseudogene TRBV3-2) with TRBJ1-2. CDR1 and CDR2 from the germline V gene are LGHDT and YNNKEL (reference sequence). Both ends counted, the CDR3 spans 11 residues. The CDR3 is CASSPGGQLRV.

This clone was observed at least ten times. The chain recombines TRBV5-6 with TRBJ1-2, with D tentatively TRBD1 (6 bases). From germline, CDR1 is SGHDT and CDR2 YYEEEE. The CDR3 runs to 16 residues. Trimming took off 6 bases at V and 5 bases at J, with 23 bases between the two ends. The DNA for the CDR3 is TGTGCCAGCATCCCCGGTTGGGTGCGGGGGGCATATGGCTACACCTTC. The encoded protein is CASIPGWVRGAYGYTF.

This clone was detected once. The CDR3 bases are TGTGCCAGCAGTATGAGGGTAACTAATTCACCCCTCCACTTT. Translating it yields CASSMRVTNSPLHF. The chain links TRBV6-2 or TRBV6-3 to TRBJ1-6; D unclear. CDR3 length: 14 residues. V was clipped by 5 bases and J by 6 bases, with 11 bases between them. CDR1 is MNHEY and CDR2 is SVGEGT in the germline V gene.

This rearrangement joins TRBV12-3 or TRBV12-4 to TRBJ2-7; tentatively, D is TRBD2 (5 bases). The CDR3 runs to 12 residues. Between the trimmed V and J ends, which lost 4 bases and 4 bases, there was a span of 8 bases. Here the CDR3 DNA reads TGTGCCAGCAGTTGGACTGGATACGAGCAGTACTTC. This encodes CASSWTGYEQYF.